The sequence of this T cell receptor beta chain was determined in a study of blood T cell repertoires in COVID-19. For the study at large: Material from acute and convalescent COVID-19 was sourced from the United States, Italy and Spain.

Source study methods: Estimation of nucleated cell counts relied on the amplification of reference gene primers. TCRdb keeps only in-frame clones here, not all; method: immunoSEQ multiplex PCR. V and J calls and clone size follow that table, whereas D and trimming were derived from the DNA. The sample shows approximately 230,000 clones, around 83% of them seen only once. J was trimmed by 0 bases and V by 7 bases; bases with no gene match: 3. Germline assignment: CDR1 MNHEY and CDR2 SVGAGI. The CDR3 spans 14 residues. V and J are TRBV6-5 and TRBJ2-3; 8 nucleotides line up with TRBD1. The sequencing input was peripheral blood. This clonotype originated in a man older than 75 with acute or convalescent COVID-19. CDR3 in amino acids: CASTRGPSTDTQYF. CDR3 in DNA: TGTGCCAGCACCAGGGGGCCTAGCACAGATACGCAGTATTTT.